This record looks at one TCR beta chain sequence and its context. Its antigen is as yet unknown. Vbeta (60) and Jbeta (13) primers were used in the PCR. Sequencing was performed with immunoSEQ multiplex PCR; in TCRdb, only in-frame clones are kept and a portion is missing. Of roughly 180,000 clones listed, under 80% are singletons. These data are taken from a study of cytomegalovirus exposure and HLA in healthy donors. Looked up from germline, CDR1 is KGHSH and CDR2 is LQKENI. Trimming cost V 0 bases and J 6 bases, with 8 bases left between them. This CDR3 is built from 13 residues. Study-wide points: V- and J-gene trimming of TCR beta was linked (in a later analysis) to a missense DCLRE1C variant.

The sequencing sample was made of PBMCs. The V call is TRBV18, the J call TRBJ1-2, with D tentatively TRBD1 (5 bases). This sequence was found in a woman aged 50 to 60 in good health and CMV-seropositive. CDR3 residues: CASSPPGGDGYTF. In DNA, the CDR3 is TGTGCCAGCTCACCACCCGGGGGTGATGGCTACACCTTC.